This T cell receptor (beta chain) was sequenced during a study of blood T cell repertoires in COVID-19. Looking at the study overall: Samples came from the United States, Italy and Spain, spanning acute and convalescent COVID-19. PBMCs, B-cell-depleted T cells, or T cells were the source of the cDNA or gDNA that made up the material.

As originally analysed: Researchers report that nucleated cell counts were estimated from reference gene primer amplification. Data came from immunoSEQ multiplex PCR; TCRdb stores just in-frame clones and leaves some out. The V and J calls and the clone size are those of that table, but D and trimming were determined from the DNA. The sample has 120,000 to 150,000 clones; under 90% are singletons. Germline V lookup: CDR1 SGDLS, CDR2 YYNGEE. The CDR3 has 14 amino acids. V lost 4 bases and J 7 bases, leaving 12 bases between the germline ends. The sample taken for sequencing was peripheral blood. The receptor was derived from a human donor in a cohort sampled during active COVID-19. This chain uses TRBV9 with TRBJ1-6, with D possibly being TRBD1 (5 bases). CDR3: CASSHPTVNSPLHF. The CDR3 DNA sequence: TGTGCCAGCAGCCACCCGACAGTAAATTCACCCCTCCACTTT.